This is a list of T cell receptor beta chains from one sample in a study of CD8 T cells in ankylosing spondylitis. TCRdb fed the 5' RACE reads into MiXCR, producing one record per CDR3 protein. The sample has hundreds of thousands of distinct CDR3 sequences, roughly 20% seen once; the top ten hold around 13%. Source material: blood, either unsorted or a sorted T cell fraction (not recorded which). Receptors originate from a male donor with ankylosing spondylitis or in good health (not recorded which). The CDR3 runs from the conserved cysteine through the conserved F or W. The order of the fields is J gene, V gene, clone size, CDR3 length, D gene, CDR3 DNA, CDR3 protein. D genes are given only for firm matches. Some rows mark clone size as missing; the rest say once, few, many or name a class of expanded clone.

TRBJ2-5 TRBV12-3/TRBV12-4 few 15 . TGTGCCAGCAACTCCATAAAGGGCAACCAAGAGACCCAGTACTTC CASNSIKGNQETQYF
TRBJ2-5 TRBV6-1 few 13 . TGTGCCAGCAGTGAAGTTAGAAAAGAGACCCAGTACTTC CASSEVRKETQYF
TRBJ1-4 TRBV12-3/TRBV12-4 few 17 . TGTGCCAGCAGTTTAGCGCTTACGGGGTCAACTAATGAAAAACTGTTTTTT CASSLALTGSTNEKLFF
TRBJ2-5 TRBV2 . 16 . TGTGCCAGCAGTGAAGACCAGGGAGACGTTGGAAAGACCCAGTACTTC CASSEDQGDVGKTQYF
TRBJ2-1 TRBV6-2/TRBV6-3 few 15 . TGTGCCAGCAGTTACTCTGGGGGCTGGGGAAATGAGCAGTTCTTC CASSYSGGWGNEQFF
TRBJ2-2 TRBV6-5 few 16 . TGTGCCAGCAGTTACGTCCAGAGGGGAGGTAGCGGGGAGCTGTTTTTT CASSYVQRGGSGELFF
TRBJ2-3 TRBV4-1 . 18 TRBD2 TGCGCCAGCAGCCCCTCAGCGGCGGGGGGGCTTTTGACAGATACGCAGTATTTT CASSPSAAGGLLTDTQYF
TRBJ2-3 TRBV12-3/TRBV12-4 . 14 . TGTGCCAGCAGTTTTGCAGGGGGGATCGATACGCAGTATTTT CASSFAGGIDTQYF
TRBJ2-7 TRBV12-3/TRBV12-4 . 14 TRBD2 TGTGCCAGCACTGGCGGGGGTAGCTCCTACGAGCAGTACTTC CASTGGGSSYEQYF
TRBJ2-2 TRBV4-2 many 13 . TGTGCCAGCAGCCAAGGCTTGGGCGGGGAGCTGTTTTTT CASSQGLGGELFF
TRBJ2-3 TRBV20-1 . 16 . TGCAGTGCTAGAGATAGGACGGGGATAGGCACAGATACGCAGTATTTT CSARDRTGIGTDTQYF
TRBJ2-2 TRBV28 . 18 TRBD2 TGTGCCAGCACCCACGCCGGGACTAGCGGGGTCGAGGTCGGGGAGCTGTTTTTT CASTHAGTSGVEVGELFF
TRBJ2-3 TRBV7-2 . 11 TRBD1 TGTGCCAGCAGCTCTAGTTCGACAGGGCCTTTT CASSSSSTGPF
TRBJ2-5 TRBV7-7 . 13 TRBD1 TGTGCTAGCAGCCCATGGACAGGGCAGACCCAGTACTTC CASSPWTGQTQYF
TRBJ2-6 TRBV28 few 17 TRBD1 TGTGCCAGCAGTTTAACACAGGGGGGCACTGGGGCCAACGTCCTGACTTTC CASSLTQGGTGANVLTF
TRBJ2-1 TRBV7-9 . 16 . TGTGCCAGCAGCTTAGGTCAGGGGAGCTCCTACAATGAGCAGTTCTTC CASSLGQGSSYNEQFF
TRBJ2-7 TRBV7-9 . 15 . TGTGCCAGCAGCTGGGGCGGGACAGCGTTATACGAGCAGTACTTC CASSWGGTALYEQYF
TRBJ2-3 TRBV12-3/TRBV12-4 . 15 TRBD2 TGTGCCAGCAGTCCAGCGGGAGGGATCGGTGGTACGCAGTATTTT CASSPAGGIGGTQYF
TRBJ1-1 TRBV12-3/TRBV12-4 . 12 . TGTGCCAGCAGTGGATACAACACTGAAGCTTTCTTT CASSGYNTEAFF
TRBJ2-7 TRBV11-2 few 14 TRBD2 TGTGCCAGCATCCCCTGGGGGGGGGACCACGAGCAGTACTTC CASIPWGGDHEQYF
TRBJ2-6 TRBV10-3 few 16 . TGTGCCATCAGTGAGTCGACCAGGGCTGGGGCCAACGTCCTGACTTTC CAISESTRAGANVLTF
TRBJ1-4 TRBV7-9 few 15 . TGTGCCAGCAGCTGGGACGGGACACCAAATGAAAAACTGTTTTTT CASSWDGTPNEKLFF
TRBJ2-5 TRBV7-9 few 14 . TGTGCCAGCAGCTCCCGGGACCTCCAAGAGACCCAGTACTTC CASSSRDLQETQYF
TRBJ1-4 TRBV4-2 . 17 . TGTGCCAGCAGCCAAGATTTAGGGGGATCAACTAATGAAAAACTGTTTTTT CASSQDLGGSTNEKLFF
TRBJ2-3 TRBV12-3/TRBV12-4 few 12 . TGTGCCAGCAGTCCCCCAGGCACCACGCAGTATTTT CASSPPGTTQYF